A selection of T cell receptor beta chains follows, all from one sample in a study of blood T cell repertoires in COVID-19. The data were produced by immunoSEQ multiplex PCR, yet TCRdb's version contains in-frame clones alone and is incomplete. The sample lists about 280,000 clones, 75% to 95% occurring once. Sequencing was carried out using PBMCs or T cells enriched from blood (not recorded which). The receptor source for this set is a man aged 35-49 years who had been exposed to COVID-19. The CDR3 runs from the conserved cysteine through the conserved F or W. D genes are given only for firm matches. The size of a clone is reported for some rows only, either as once, few or many, or as a class for expanded clones.

clone_size j_call d_call v_call cdr3_nt cdr3_aa
NA TRBJ1-2 TRBD1 TRBV24-1 TGTGCCACCAAAAAGACAGGGACCGGTGAGAACTATGGCTACACCTTC CATKKTGTGENYGYTF
NA TRBJ1-4 TRBD1 TRBV2 TGTGCCAGCAGTGGGACAGGGGGGGCAAATGAAAAACTGTTTTTT CASSGTGGANEKLFF
NA TRBJ2-3 TRBD2 TRBV6-4 TGTGCCAGCAGTGTACTAGCGGGAAAGACAGATACGCAGTATTTT CASSVLAGKTDTQYF
NA TRBJ1-2 NA TRBV30 TGTGCCTGGAGTAAAACAGAAAACGGAAACTATGGCTACACCTTC CAWSKTENGNYGYTF
NA TRBJ2-2 TRBD1 TRBV18 TGTGCCAGCTCACCACTGACGATCCGGGACAGTCGGACCGGGGAGCTGTTTTTT CASSPLTIRDSRTGELFF
NA TRBJ1-2 NA TRBV29-1 TGCAGCGTAGATCTAGATGGCTACACCTTC CSVDLDGYTF
NA TRBJ2-2 TRBD2 TRBV12-5 TGTGCTAGTGCCTGGGGGGGGTTCTCGAACACCGGGGAGCTGTTTTTT CASAWGGFSNTGELFF
few TRBJ2-7 TRBD1 TRBV2 TGTGCCAGCAGTTTGGACAGGGGGTACTCCTACGAGCAGTACTTC CASSLDRGYSYEQYF
NA TRBJ1-2 TRBD1 TRBV6-5 TGTGCCAGCAGTTACTCGAGGGTCCCAGGGGGCTATGGCTACACCTTC CASSYSRVPGGYGYTF
NA TRBJ2-2 TRBD1 TRBV4-2 TGTGCCAGCAGCCAAGGAAGGACAGGGACGAACGGGGAGCTGTTTTTT CASSQGRTGTNGELFF
NA TRBJ1-1 NA TRBV9 TGTGCCAGCAGCGTAGCTGCAGACATGAACACTGAAGCTTTCTTT CASSVAADMNTEAFF
NA TRBJ2-1 NA TRBV18 TGTGCCAGCTCACCACCTCTTCTTAGCGATGAGCAGTTCTTC CASSPPLLSDEQFF
NA TRBJ1-1 NA TRBV2 TGTGCCAGCGGGTTTTACGCAGGGATGAACACTGAAGCTTTCTTT CASGFYAGMNTEAFF
once TRBJ2-7 NA TRBV5-6 TGTGCCAGCAGCCCGACGGGGTACGAGCAGTACTTC CASSPTGYEQYF
once TRBJ2-7 TRBD2 TRBV13 TGTGCCAGCAGTAACGCCCGGACTAGCGGGAGCTATGAGCAGTACTTC CASSNARTSGSYEQYF
NA TRBJ1-2 NA TRBV3-1/TRBV3-2 TGTGCCAGCAGCCAAGTCTCGCCACCCTTGCGGGGCTACACCTTC CASSQVSPPLRGYTF
NA TRBJ1-2 NA TRBV5-1 TGCGCCAGCAGCTTTTCTACGAGTAACTATGGCTACACCTTC CASSFSTSNYGYTF
NA TRBJ1-5 NA TRBV5-1 TGCGCCAGCAGCTCTGGGACACATAGCAATCAGCCCCAGCATTTT CASSSGTHSNQPQHF
NA TRBJ1-5 NA TRBV9 TGTGCCAGCAGCGTAGCAGGGTACAGGGATCAGCCCCAGCATTTT CASSVAGYRDQPQHF
few TRBJ1-4 TRBD1 TRBV5-1 TGCGCCAGCAGCTTAATAGGGGGCGGTGAAAAACTGTTTTTT CASSLIGGGEKLFF
NA TRBJ2-4 TRBD1 TRBV18 TGTGCCAGCTCCCTCCCCCGAGGGACAGGAAACATTCAGTACTTC CASSLPRGTGNIQYF
NA TRBJ2-1 TRBD2 TRBV5-1 TGCGCCAGCAGCTCTCGGGGACTAGCGGGAGATATCTACAATGAGCAGTTCTTC CASSSRGLAGDIYNEQFF
NA TRBJ1-2 TRBD1 TRBV2 TGTGCCAGCTGCGACAGGGGCTATGGCTACACCTTC CASCDRGYGYTF
NA TRBJ2-7 NA TRBV27 TGTGCCAGCAGTTTATTGCCAGGGTTGTCTGACGAGCAGTACTTC CASSLLPGLSDEQYF
NA TRBJ2-7 TRBD1 TRBV19 TGTGCCAGTAGCGGGACAGGGGGCAAAAACGAGCAGTACTTC CASSGTGGKNEQYF
NA TRBJ2-5 NA TRBV2 TGTGCCAGCAAAGGGGAAGAGACCCAGTACTTC CASKGEETQYF
NA TRBJ2-1 TRBD2 TRBV27 TGTGCCAGCAGTCCGGGCGGGAGTTGGTATGAGCAGTTCTTC CASSPGGSWYEQFF
NA TRBJ1-2 TRBD1 TRBV18 TGTGCCAGCTCACCAGCGGGACAGTCGGGCTATGGCTACACCTTC CASSPAGQSGYGYTF
NA TRBJ2-1 NA TRBV21-1 TGTGCCAGCAGCAGGGGGAGGGACAATGAGCAGTTCTTC CASSRGRDNEQFF